This TCR beta chain originates from a study of cytomegalovirus exposure and HLA in healthy donors. The CDR3 runs to 17 residues. From germline, CDR1 is KGHSH and CDR2 LQKENI. The V gene lost 2 bases and the J gene lost 4 bases, with 20 bases spanning the gap. The PCR had 60 Vbeta and 13 Jbeta primers. Here immunoSEQ multiplex PCR was the method, and the copy in TCRdb shows in-frame clones only, minus some. This sample carries over 65,000 clones, 65% to 80% of them seen once, and the ten largest clones take roughly 13%. Study outcomes and limitations: Most of the CMV-associated TCR beta chains (in a later analysis) appeared to be HLA-restricted.

Comment on this clone: Its cognate antigen is unknown.

Sequenced input: PBMCs. The origin of this receptor is a human donor in good health. This chain joins TRBV18 and TRBJ1-1; maybe TRBD1 (6 bases). The CDR3, as DNA: TGTGCCAGCTCACCAACGGCGACCGGGGGGCCAGGCACTGAAGCTTTCTTT. It specifies CASSPTATGGPGTEAFF.